This passage covers 22 T cell receptor beta chains from one sample sequenced in a study of blood T cell repertoires in COVID-19. Profiling relied on immunoSEQ multiplex PCR, and the TCRdb table lists in-frame clones only, not all of them. This table holds under 250,000 clones, approximately 90% found once. The specimen was peripheral blood. Source of these receptors: a man between 18 and 35 years old with active or convalescent COVID-19.

The CDR3 region has the DNA TGTGCCAGCAGCCAAGCTGAACTAGCGGCCTACAATGAGCAGTTCTTC. Its translation: CASSQAELAAYNEQFF. V usage is TRBV4-2 and J usage is TRBJ2-1; 8 nucleotides align to TRBD2. CDR3 length equals 16 residues. Germline trimming cut 1 base from V and 2 bases from J; bases unmatched to any gene: 4. Germline V lookup: CDR1 LGHNA, CDR2 YNFKEQ.

V usage is TRBV6-2 or TRBV6-3 and J usage is TRBJ2-1; 10 nucleotides agree with TRBD1. The CDR3 runs to 18 residues. V dropped 5 bases and J dropped 4; count of bases not matched to a gene: 14. CDR1 is MNHEY, CDR2 SVGEGT, per germline. CDR3 region: CASSPSPTGTGVYNEQFF. For the CDR3, the DNA is TGTGCCAGCAGTCCGTCCCCAACCGGGACAGGGGTGTACAATGAGCAGTTCTTC.

The chain is built from TRBV6-5 and TRBJ1-6; D unresolved. The germline gives CDR1 MNHEY, CDR2 SVGAGI. This CDR3 comprises 14 residues. V was pared by 5 bases and J by 14 bases, with 19 bases between. In nucleotides, the CDR3 is TGTGCCAGCAGTCGAAGTGAGAGTATTGCGACCCTCCACTTT. It translates to CASSRSESIATLHF.

The chain carries TRBV28 and TRBJ2-1; D is undetermined. Germline V gene sequence: CDR1 MDHEN, CDR2 SYDVKM. This CDR3 has 12 amino acids. V lost 5 bases and J 6 bases, leaving 8 bases between the germline ends. CDR3 DNA sequence: TGTGCCAGCAGTCCACAGATCAATGAGCAGTTCTTC. Amino acids: CASSPQINEQFF.

The rearrangement uses TRBV28 and TRBJ1-4; D uncertain. Germline loops: CDR1 MDHEN, CDR2 SYDVKM. Trimming left V 8 bases short and J 3 bases short, with 13 bases between. The CDR3 is 14 residues long. CDR3 DNA: TGTGCCAGCGGACTTGAGAGGCCTAATGAAAAACTGTTTTTT. It codes for CASGLERPNEKLFF.

This chain joins TRBV7-9 and TRBJ2-7, with a weak D call TRBD1 (5 bases). V lost 3 bases and J lost 4, with 16 bases in between. The CDR3 runs to 15 residues. Germline V CDR1 and CDR2: SEHNR, FQNEAQ (reference sequence). CDR3 residues: CASSLIVGQSYEQYF. The CDR3 nucleotides are TGTGCCAGCAGCTTGATTGTCGGACAATCATACGAGCAGTACTTC.

The V call is TRBV20-1, the J call TRBJ2-1; D is possibly TRBD2 (6 bases). The V end was cut by 3 bases, the J end by 7 bases, with 16 bases between. The CDR3 covers 14 residues. Germline V lookup: CDR1 DFQATT, CDR2 SNEGSKA (reference sequence). The CDR3 loop reads CSASGGALGNEQFF. For the CDR3, the DNA is TGCAGTGCTAGTGGCGGGGCTCTGGGTAATGAGCAGTTCTTC.

The chain carries TRBV7-3 and TRBJ2-1; 9 bases agree with TRBD2. V shed 5 bases and J 5 bases; nucleotides not matched to a gene: 4. The CDR3 length is 14 residues. Germline V lookup: CDR1 SGHTA, CDR2 FQGTGA. The CDR3 DNA reads as TGTGCCAGCAGCCCTCTAGCGGGAAACAATGAGCAGTTCTTC. This encodes CASSPLAGNNEQFF. Complete variable domain (other parts from reference TRBV7-3 and TRBJ2-1): GAGVSQTPSNKVTEKGKYVELRCDPISGHTALYWYRQSLGQGPEFLIYFQGTGAADDSGLPNDRFFAVRPEGSVSTLKIQRTERGDSAVYLCASSPLAGNNEQFFGPGTRLTVL.

V and J are TRBV28 and TRBJ1-4; D might be TRBD1 (6 bases). Trimming took 6 bases from V and 6 from J, leaving 11 bases between them. The CDR3 totals 13 residues. CDR1 and CDR2 (germline): MDHEN, SYDVKM. The chain's CDR3 is CASSWTDHEKLFF. In DNA form, the CDR3 reads TGTGCCAGCAGCTGGACAGACCATGAAAAACTGTTTTTT.

The chain combines TRBV2 with TRBJ2-2; TRBD2 agrees at 10 bases. The germline V gene has CDR1 SNHLY and CDR2 FYNNEI. CDR3 length: 16 residues. V lost 8 bases, J lost 4 bases, and 10 bases stayed unmatched. The CDR3 DNA follows: TGTGCCAGCGCCGCTGGACTAGCGGATGGCACCGGGGAGCTGTTTTTT. Translated: CASAAGLADGTGELFF.

The chain is built from TRBV14 and TRBJ2-6; no reliable D call. The CDR3 is 17 residues long. The V gene lost 4 bases and the J gene lost 4 bases, with 17 bases spanning the gap. Germline CDR1 is SGHDN and CDR2 is FVKESK. Here the CDR3 DNA reads TGTGCCAGCAGCCCCCCCCCTCTAGGTACCGGGGCCAACGTCCTGACTTTC. This sequence encodes CASSPPPLGTGANVLTF.

V usage is TRBV6-5 and J usage is TRBJ2-1; 11 bases line up with TRBD1. Germline assignment: CDR1 MNHEY and CDR2 SVGAGI. The J segment lost 10 bases and the V segment lost 2 bases, leaving 10 bases of the junction unmatched. This CDR3 contains 16 residues. CDR3 in DNA: TGTGCCAGCAGTTACGCCGGGACAGGGGGTTTGGGGGAGCAGTTCTTC. Its protein is CASSYAGTGGLGEQFF.

This clone was counted only a few times. The rearrangement joins TRBV6-2 or TRBV6-3 to TRBJ1-5; TRBD1 is a possible D gene (6 bases). Germline V gene sequence: CDR1 MNHEY, CDR2 SVGEGT. This CDR3 has 14 residues. V shed 6 bases and J shed 3 bases, with 12 bases lying between them. The CDR3 DNA is TGTGCCAGCAGCCCCGGACAGAACAATCAGCCCCAGCATTTT. It translates to CASSPGQNNQPQHF.

The chain joins TRBV5-1 to TRBJ2-5; 9 bases align to TRBD1. The CDR3 has 13 amino acids. The germline V gene has CDR1 SGHRS and CDR2 YFSETQ. J gave up 3 bases and V 7 bases, and 4 bases lay outside the gene matches. The CDR3 DNA sequence: TGCGCCAGCGGACGGACAGGGGAAGAGACCCAGTACTTC. Translating gives CASGRTGEETQYF.

Only a few counts were recorded for this clone. The genes are TRBV2 and TRBJ1-3; maybe TRBD1 (6 bases). V was cut by 4 bases and J by 4 bases, with 14 bases left in between. CDR3 length equals 15 residues. CDR1 is SNHLY, CDR2 FYNNEI, per germline. The CDR3 spells CASSVRGASGNTIYF. The CDR3, as DNA: TGTGCCAGCAGTGTCAGGGGAGCGTCGGGAAACACCATATATTTT.

This clone is a singleton in its sample. The chain combines TRBV5-4 with TRBJ2-1; 7 bases line up with TRBD2. V was pared by 1 base and J by 7 bases, with 14 bases of the junction left unmatched. The germline V gene encodes CDR1 SGHNT and CDR2 YYREEE (reference sequence). This CDR3 region has 17 residues. DNA of the CDR3: TGTGCCAGCAGCTTGATCGGAGCGGGACTAAGAGGAAATGAGCAGTTCTTC. Encoded protein: CASSLIGAGLRGNEQFF.

The chain recombines TRBV6-2 or TRBV6-3 with TRBJ2-5; TRBD2 matches 12 bases. V trimming: 2 bases; J trimming: 5 bases; junction bases outside the gene matches: 15. Germline lookup yields CDR1 MNHEY and CDR2 SVGEGT. The CDR3 sequence is 19 residues long. This CDR3 reads CASSYGGLAGPGRGETQYF. The CDR3, as DNA: TGTGCCAGCAGTTACGGAGGACTAGCGGGACCAGGGAGGGGGGAGACCCAGTACTTC.

The J gene is TRBJ1-2, the V gene TRBV5-4; 8 nucleotides line up with TRBD1. The germline V gene encodes CDR1 SGHNT and CDR2 YYREEE (reference sequence). J was trimmed by 0 bases and V by 4 bases; bases with no gene match: 8. The CDR3 length is 16 residues. The CDR3 sequence is CASSPGQALANYGYTF. Written as DNA, the CDR3 is TGTGCCAGCAGCCCGGGACAGGCTTTAGCTAACTATGGCTACACCTTC.

The chain couples TRBV27 to TRBJ2-7; D is uncertain. This CDR3 is 14 amino acids long. V dropped 0 bases and J dropped 2 bases, with 8 bases sitting between them. CDR1 and CDR2 (germline): MNHEY, SMNVEV (reference sequence). The CDR3 DNA follows: TGTGCCAGCAGTTTATCTCCAGAAGCCTACGAGCAGTACTTC. Its protein is CASSLSPEAYEQYF.

This chain's CDR3 is CASSRTGGPRVKQYF. Written as DNA, the CDR3 is TGTGCCAGCAGTCGAACAGGGGGCCCTCGAGTAAAGCAGTACTTC. The chain joins TRBV3-1 (or the pseudogene TRBV3-2) to TRBJ2-7; 9 nucleotides match TRBD1. The CDR3 consists of 15 residues. The J segment lost 8 bases and the V segment lost 6 bases, leaving 14 bases of the junction unmatched. CDR1 and CDR2 (germline): LGHDT, YNNKEL (reference sequence).

The chain combines TRBV28 with TRBJ2-5, with TRBD2 matching over 10 bases. J gave up 4 bases and V 2 bases, and 4 bases lay outside the gene matches. Germline CDR1 MDHEN, CDR2 SYDVKM. CDR3 size: 15 residues. The CDR3 protein is CASSLASGSRETQYF. Here the CDR3 DNA reads TGTGCCAGCAGTTTAGCTAGCGGGAGTCGAGAGACCCAGTACTTC.

This chain joins TRBV6-4 and TRBJ2-1; 9 bases are a match to TRBD1. V lost 3 bases, J lost 9 bases, and 6 bases stayed unmatched. The CDR3 loop spans 14 amino acids. Germline V lookup: CDR1 MRHNA, CDR2 SNTAGT. CDR3 sequence reads: CASSEGQGHGEQFF. The CDR3 coding sequence is TGTGCCAGCAGTGAGGGACAGGGCCACGGTGAGCAGTTCTTC.